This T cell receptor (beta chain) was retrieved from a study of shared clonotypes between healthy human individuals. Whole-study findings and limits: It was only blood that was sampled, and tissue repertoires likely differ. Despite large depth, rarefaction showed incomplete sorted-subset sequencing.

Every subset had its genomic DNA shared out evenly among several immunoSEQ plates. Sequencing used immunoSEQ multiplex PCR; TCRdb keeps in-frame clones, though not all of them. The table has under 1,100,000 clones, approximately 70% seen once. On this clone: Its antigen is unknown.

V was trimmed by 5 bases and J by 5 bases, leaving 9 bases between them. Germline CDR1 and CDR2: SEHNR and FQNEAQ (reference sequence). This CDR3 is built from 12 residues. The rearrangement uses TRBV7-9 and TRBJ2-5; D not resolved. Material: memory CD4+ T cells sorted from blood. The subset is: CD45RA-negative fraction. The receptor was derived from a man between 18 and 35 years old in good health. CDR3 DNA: TGTGCCAGCAGCGAGGTGGCTGAGACCCAGTACTTC. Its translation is CASSEVAETQYF.